Reported below is one T cell receptor beta chain. The data were obtained in a study of blood T cell repertoires in COVID-19. About the study: Samples representing acute and convalescent COVID-19 were sourced from the United States, Italy and Spain. T cells, B-cell-depleted T cells, or PBMCs supplied cDNA or gDNA.

Per the authors' pipeline: Estimated nucleated cell counts came from reference gene primer amplification. The data were produced by immunoSEQ multiplex PCR, yet TCRdb's version contains in-frame clones alone and is incomplete. The DNA gave D and trimming, while V, J and clone size come from that table. Of 70,000 to 95,000 clones in the sample, 70% to 90% were seen once. The ends lost 1 base at V and 0 bases at J; junction bases unmatched: 10. Germline lookup yields CDR1 LGHNA and CDR2 YNFKEQ. The length of the CDR3 is 18 residues. The clonotype originates from a woman older than 75 with acute or convalescent COVID-19. The sequencing input was peripheral blood. The V call is TRBV4-2, the J call TRBJ2-3, with TRBD1 matching 7 bases. In nucleotides, the CDR3 is TGTGCCAGCAGCCAAGTTTGGGGGACAGCTAGTAGCACAGATACGCAGTATTTT. It translates to CASSQVWGTASSTDTQYF.